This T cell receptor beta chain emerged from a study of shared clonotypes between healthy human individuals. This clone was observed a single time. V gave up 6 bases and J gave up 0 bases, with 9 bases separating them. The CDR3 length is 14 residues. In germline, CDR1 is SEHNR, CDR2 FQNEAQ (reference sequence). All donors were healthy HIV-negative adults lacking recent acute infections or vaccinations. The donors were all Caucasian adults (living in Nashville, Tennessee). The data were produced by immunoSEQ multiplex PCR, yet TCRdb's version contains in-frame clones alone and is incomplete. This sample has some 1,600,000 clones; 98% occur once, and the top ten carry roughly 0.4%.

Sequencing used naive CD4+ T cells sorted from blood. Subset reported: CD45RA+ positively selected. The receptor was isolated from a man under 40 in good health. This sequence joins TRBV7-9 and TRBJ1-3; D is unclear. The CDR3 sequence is CASSPLDSGNTIYF. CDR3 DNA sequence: TGTGCCAGCAGTCCCCTTGACTCTGGAAACACCATATATTTT.